These 24 T cell receptor beta chains were all obtained from the same sample, sequenced in a study of shared clonotypes between healthy human individuals. Some clones are missing from TCRdb's copy, which holds only in-frame ones; the method was immunoSEQ multiplex PCR. The sample comprises millions of clones, about 95% of which are singletons, and approximately 1.2% rests with the top ten. The naive CD8 subset, CD45RO-negative cells positively selected for CCR7, excluded terminally differentiated effector memory CD45RA+ cells. Sequencing was done on a sample of naive CD8+ T cells sorted from blood. The receptors stem from a man aged 18 to 30 in good health.

The chain joins TRBV7-9 to TRBJ2-4; possibly TRBD1 for D (5 bases). The V and J ends lost 5 bases and 0 bases respectively, with 11 bases between them. The CDR3 consists of 15 residues. The V gene's germline CDR1 is SEHNR and CDR2 FQNEAQ (reference sequence). For the CDR3, the DNA is TGTGCCAGCAGCGAGGACAATTTAGCCAAAAACATTCAGTACTTC. Translation: CASSEDNLAKNIQYF. The full variable domain, in which reference TRBV7-9 and TRBJ2-4 provide the parts outside the CDR3, is DTGVSQNPRHKITKRGQNVTFRCDPISEHNRLYWYRQTLGQGPEFLTYFQNEAQLEKSRLLSDRFSAERPKGSFSTLEIQRTEQGDSAMYLCASSEDNLAKNIQYFGAGTRLSVL.

The genes are TRBV6-5 and TRBJ1-1, with 7 bases that match TRBD1. The CDR3 has 14 residues. After removal of 7 bases from V and 6 bases from J, the junction contained 11 bases not matched to a gene. The V gene's germline CDR1 is MNHEY and CDR2 SVGAGI. DNA for the CDR3: TGTGCCAGCACCTCCGGGACAGCGGGTCCTGAAGCTTTCTTT. Its protein is CASTSGTAGPEAFF.

Comment on this clone: Other DNA sequences in this specimen translate into the identical CDR3. V and J are TRBV6-5 and TRBJ2-3; 12 nucleotides match TRBD2. Germline V CDR1 and CDR2: MNHEY, SVGAGI. V trimming: 4 bases; J trimming: 3 bases; junction bases outside the gene matches: 2. This CDR3 has 15 residues. The CDR3 protein is CASSSLAGGTDTQYF. The CDR3 bases are TGTGCCAGCAGTTCTCTAGCGGGAGGGACAGATACGCAGTATTTT.

Regarding this clone: The sample has other DNA sequences that encode this CDR3 too. The V and J genes are TRBV6-6 and TRBJ2-2; D unresolved. Germline V gene data show CDR1 as MNHNY and CDR2 as SVGAGI (reference sequence). The CDR3 spans 14 residues. Trimming took off 0 bases at V and 2 bases at J, with 4 bases between the two ends. The CDR3 DNA follows: TGTGCCAGCAGTTACTCTCGTAACACCGGGGAGCTGTTTTTT. Its protein product is CASSYSRNTGELFF.

The chain recombines TRBV7-2 with TRBJ2-7; no firm D call. V lost 5 bases and J 3 bases, leaving 11 bases between the germline ends. The germline V gene has CDR1 SGHTA and CDR2 FQGNSA. This CDR3 has 13 residues. The CDR3 sequence: CASSPQPFYEQYF. CDR3 bases: TGTGCCAGCAGCCCCCAGCCCTTCTACGAGCAGTACTTC.

On this clone itself: Other DNA sequences in the same sample also yield this CDR3. The V call is TRBV30, the J call TRBJ1-1; unclear D gene. CDR3 size: 13 residues. Germline values: CDR1 GTSNPN, CDR2 SVGIG (reference sequence). Deletions cut 5 bases from V and 0 bases from J, with 10 bases between. The CDR3 loop reads CAWRPGLNTEAFF. CDR3 DNA sequence: TGTGCCTGGCGTCCAGGACTGAACACTGAAGCTTTCTTT.

V usage is TRBV7-9 and J usage is TRBJ1-1, with D perhaps TRBD1 (6 bases). V dropped 3 bases and J dropped 6 bases, with 11 bases sitting between them. CDR1 SEHNR and CDR2 FQNEAQ come from the germline V gene (reference sequence). CDR3 size: 13 residues. The CDR3 sequence is CASSFPGAPEAFF. CDR3 bases: TGTGCCAGCAGCTTTCCGGGGGCCCCTGAAGCTTTCTTT.

This sequence joins TRBV28 and TRBJ1-4, with D unresolved. The CDR3 has 14 residues. Per the germline V gene, CDR1 is MDHEN and CDR2 is SYDVKM. V lost 3 bases and J lost 2, with 7 bases in between. CDR3 DNA: TGTGCCAGCAGTTTTAGACTGACTAATGAAAAACTGTTTTTT. It codes for CASSFRLTNEKLFF.

The gene calls are TRBV11-2 and TRBJ2-5; no clear D. This CDR3 comprises 15 residues. V lost 4 bases, J lost 1 base, and 13 bases lay in between. CDR1 and CDR2 from the germline V gene are SGHAT and FQNNGV. The DNA of the CDR3 is TGTGCCAGCAGCTACGTAGGCACAGCCCAAGAGACCCAGTACTTC. Amino acids: CASSYVGTAQETQYF.

The chain carries TRBV19 and TRBJ1-1; maybe TRBD1 (5 bases). Deletions cut 5 bases from V and 1 base from J, with 8 bases between. Germline CDR1 reads LNHDA; CDR2 reads SQIVND (reference sequence). The CDR3 length is 13 residues. CDR3: CASSFTGNTEAFF. The CDR3 DNA is TGTGCCAGTAGTTTTACAGGGAACACTGAAGCTTTCTTT.

The table lists this clone with a few counts. This same CDR3 is encoded by further DNA sequences in the sample. This rearrangement joins TRBV28 to TRBJ2-7; no clear D gene. The CDR3 loop spans 11 amino acids. CDR1 is MDHEN, CDR2 SYDVKM, per germline. Trimming left V 4 bases short and J 3 bases short, with 4 bases between. The CDR3 sequence: CASSSGYEQYF. The CDR3 DNA reads as TGTGCCAGCAGTTCGGGCTACGAGCAGTACTTC.

The chain employs TRBV4-1 and TRBJ2-1; 8 bases map to TRBD2. V dropped 0 bases and J dropped 6; count of bases not matched to a gene: 4. Germline V lookup: CDR1 MGHRA, CDR2 YSYEKL. The CDR3 has 15 residues. Written as DNA, the CDR3 is TGCGCCAGCAGCCAAGATAACACTAGCGGCAATGAGCAGTTCTTC. Translating it yields CASSQDNTSGNEQFF.

This sequence joins TRBV27 and TRBJ2-7; D is possibly TRBD1 or TRBD2 (5 bases each). Germline V lookup: CDR1 MNHEY, CDR2 SMNVEV (reference sequence). Trimming took off 6 bases at V and 6 bases at J, with 18 bases between the two ends. The CDR3 is 14 residues long. CDR3 protein: CASSTNPGPSEQYF. In nucleotides, the CDR3 is TGTGCCAGCAGCACAAACCCGGGACCCAGCGAGCAGTACTTC.

The rearrangement links TRBV15 to TRBJ2-7; possible D gene TRBD2, 6 bases. CDR1 is LNHNV, CDR2 YYDKDF, per germline (reference sequence). The CDR3 runs to 16 residues. The V end was cut by 1 base, the J end by 3 bases, with 16 bases between. The CDR3 coding sequence is TGTGCCACCAGCAGAGGCCTGCTTGTGGGGGGCTACGAGCAGTACTTC. Amino acids: CATSRGLLVGGYEQYF.

The V call is TRBV15, the J call TRBJ2-1, with D maybe TRBD2 (6 bases). Germline CDR1 is LNHNV and CDR2 is YYDKDF (reference sequence). V was cut by 0 bases and J by 4 bases, with 13 bases left in between. The CDR3 totals 16 residues. CDR3 amino acids: CATSRDYGTAYNEQFF. CDR3 DNA: TGTGCCACCAGCAGAGACTACGGGACTGCTTACAATGAGCAGTTCTTC.

The chain couples TRBV6-1 to TRBJ2-3, with D tentatively TRBD2 (6 bases). From germline, CDR1 is MNHNS and CDR2 SASEGT. V was shortened by 7 bases and J by 3 bases, with 14 bases between the two germline ends. The length of the CDR3 is 14 residues. The CDR3 DNA sequence: TGTGCCAGCACCCGCCTAGCGTATACAGATACGCAGTATTTT. The encoded protein is CASTRLAYTDTQYF.

The chain combines TRBV4-3 with TRBJ1-1; D call uncertain. The V end was cut by 3 bases, the J end by 1 base, with 9 bases between. Germline loops: CDR1 LGHNA, CDR2 YSLEER. The CDR3 sequence is 14 residues long. The CDR3 sequence: CASSQGVWNTEAFF. Written as DNA, the CDR3 is TGCGCCAGCAGCCAGGGAGTCTGGAACACTGAAGCTTTCTTT.

The chain recombines TRBV5-5 with TRBJ2-7; D remains unclear. V was clipped by 2 bases and J by 4 bases, with 10 bases between them. Germline values: CDR1 SGHKS, CDR2 YYEKEE (reference sequence). This CDR3 has 13 amino acids. The CDR3 sequence: CASSLFASYEQYF. The CDR3 region has the DNA TGTGCCAGCAGCTTATTTGCGTCGTACGAGCAGTACTTC.

The V call is TRBV7-6, the J call TRBJ2-3; no reliable D call. The CDR3 totals 15 residues. Trimming shortened V by 7 bases and J by 1 base, and 15 bases separated the two germline ends. CDR1 SGHVS and CDR2 FNYEAQ come from the germline V gene. As DNA, the CDR3 is TGTGCCAGCACCCAAGATGTTGTTCGCACAGATACGCAGTATTTT. Its protein is CASTQDVVRTDTQYF.

In its sample, this clone was seen once. This chain uses TRBV5-1 with TRBJ1-2, with D perhaps TRBD1 (5 bases). Trimming took off 6 bases at V and 5 bases at J, with 17 bases between the two ends. CDR3 length equals 14 residues. Germline V CDR1 and CDR2: SGHRS, YFSETQ. This chain's CDR3 is CASNQVGVEYGYTF. The CDR3, as DNA: TGCGCCAGCAATCAAGTAGGGGTCGAGTATGGCTACACCTTC.

The V call is TRBV28, the J call TRBJ2-7, with D uncertain. Germline V CDR1 and CDR2: MDHEN, SYDVKM. V was clipped by 2 bases and J by 6 bases, with 8 bases between them. This CDR3 spans 12 amino acids. The chain's CDR3 is CASSLTSIEQYF. In DNA, the CDR3 is TGTGCCAGCAGTTTAACTTCCATCGAGCAGTACTTC.

The chain employs TRBV4-1 and TRBJ2-5; no firm D call. CDR1 is MGHRA and CDR2 is YSYEKL in the germline V gene. CDR3 size: 16 residues. Trimming removed 3 bases at V and 3 bases at J, with 17 bases between. The CDR3 DNA sequence: TGCGCCAGCAGCCACCCACAGACCAGTACCGAAGAGACCCAGTACTTC. Its translation is CASSHPQTSTEETQYF.

The rearrangement links TRBV7-6 to TRBJ2-1; 9 bases match TRBD1. CDR1 and CDR2 from the germline V gene are SGHVS and FNYEAQ. The V segment lost 5 bases and the J segment 9 bases; nucleotides outside the gene matches: 5. The CDR3 is made up of 13 amino acids. The CDR3 nucleotides read TGTGCCAGCAGCAAGGACAGGGGTACTGAGCAGTTCTTC. Translation: CASSKDRGTEQFF.

Comments on this clone: Other DNA sequences in this specimen translate into the identical CDR3. This chain links TRBV4-1 with TRBJ2-1; no clear D. Per germline, CDR1 MGHRA and CDR2 YSYEKL. V was pared by 3 bases and J by 0 bases, with 6 bases between. The CDR3 consists of 14 residues. The CDR3 DNA sequence: TGCGCCAGCAGCCAGAGTTCCTCCTACAATGAGCAGTTCTTC. It translates to CASSQSSSYNEQFF.